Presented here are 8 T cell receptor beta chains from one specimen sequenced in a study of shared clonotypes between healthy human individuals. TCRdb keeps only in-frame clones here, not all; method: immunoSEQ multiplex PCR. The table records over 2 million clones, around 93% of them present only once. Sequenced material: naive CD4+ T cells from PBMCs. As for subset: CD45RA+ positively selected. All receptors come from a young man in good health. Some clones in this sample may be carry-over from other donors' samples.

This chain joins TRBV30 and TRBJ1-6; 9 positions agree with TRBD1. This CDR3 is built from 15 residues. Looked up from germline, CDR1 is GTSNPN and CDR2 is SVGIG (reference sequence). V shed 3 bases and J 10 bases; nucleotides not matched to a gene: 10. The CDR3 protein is CAWSDPGQGRSPLHF. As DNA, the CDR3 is TGTGCCTGGAGCGATCCGGGACAGGGTAGATCACCCCTCCACTTT.

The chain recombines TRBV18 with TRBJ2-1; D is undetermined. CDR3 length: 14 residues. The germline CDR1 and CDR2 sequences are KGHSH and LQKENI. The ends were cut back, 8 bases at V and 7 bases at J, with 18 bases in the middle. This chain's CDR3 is CASQDSWSRNEQFF. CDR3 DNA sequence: TGTGCCAGCCAGGATTCTTGGTCCCGGAATGAGCAGTTCTTC.

The CDR3 spells CSVGWTDTQYF. In DNA form, the CDR3 reads TGCAGCGTTGGTTGGACTGATACGCAGTATTTT. This chain uses TRBV29-1 with TRBJ2-3, with D maybe TRBD2 (5 bases). The CDR3 spans 11 residues. V lost 4 bases, J lost 6 bases, and 8 bases lay in between. Germline CDR1 is SQVTM and CDR2 is ANQGSEA.

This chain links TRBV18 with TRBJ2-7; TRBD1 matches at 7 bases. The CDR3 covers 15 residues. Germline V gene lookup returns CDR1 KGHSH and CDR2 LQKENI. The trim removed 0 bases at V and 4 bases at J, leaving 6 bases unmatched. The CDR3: CASSPPGHRGYEQYF. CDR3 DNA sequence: TGTGCCAGCTCACCACCGGGACACAGGGGTTACGAGCAGTACTTC.

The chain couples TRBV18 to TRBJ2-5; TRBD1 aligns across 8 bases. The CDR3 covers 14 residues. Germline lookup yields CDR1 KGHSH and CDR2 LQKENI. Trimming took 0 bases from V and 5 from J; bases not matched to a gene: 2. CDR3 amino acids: CASSPPDRAETQYF. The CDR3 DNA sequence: TGTGCCAGCTCACCACCGGACAGGGCTGAGACCCAGTACTTC. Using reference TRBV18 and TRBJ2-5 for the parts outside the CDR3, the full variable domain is NAGVMQNPRHLVRRRGQEARLRCSPMKGHSHVYWYRQLPEEGLKFMVYLQKENIIDESGMPKERFSAEFPKEGPSILRIQQVVRGDSAAYFCASSPPDRAETQYFGPGTRLLVL.

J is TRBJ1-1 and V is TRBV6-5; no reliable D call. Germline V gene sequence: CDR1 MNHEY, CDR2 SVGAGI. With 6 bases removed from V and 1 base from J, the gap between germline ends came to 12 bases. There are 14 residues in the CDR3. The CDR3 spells CASSPIAENTEAFF. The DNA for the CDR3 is TGTGCCAGCAGCCCCATTGCGGAGAACACTGAAGCTTTCTTT.

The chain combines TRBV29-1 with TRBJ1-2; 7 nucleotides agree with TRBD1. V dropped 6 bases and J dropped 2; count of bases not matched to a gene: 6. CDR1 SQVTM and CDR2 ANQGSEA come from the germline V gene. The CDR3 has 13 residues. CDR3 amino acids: CSVDRILNYGYTF. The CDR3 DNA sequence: TGCAGCGTGGACAGGATACTAAACTATGGCTACACCTTC.

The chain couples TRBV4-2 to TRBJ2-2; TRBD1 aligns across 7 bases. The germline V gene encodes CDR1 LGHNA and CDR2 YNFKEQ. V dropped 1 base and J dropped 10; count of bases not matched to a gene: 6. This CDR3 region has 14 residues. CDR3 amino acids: CASSQADRVAELFF. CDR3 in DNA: TGTGCCAGCAGCCAAGCAGACAGGGTCGCGGAGCTGTTTTTT.